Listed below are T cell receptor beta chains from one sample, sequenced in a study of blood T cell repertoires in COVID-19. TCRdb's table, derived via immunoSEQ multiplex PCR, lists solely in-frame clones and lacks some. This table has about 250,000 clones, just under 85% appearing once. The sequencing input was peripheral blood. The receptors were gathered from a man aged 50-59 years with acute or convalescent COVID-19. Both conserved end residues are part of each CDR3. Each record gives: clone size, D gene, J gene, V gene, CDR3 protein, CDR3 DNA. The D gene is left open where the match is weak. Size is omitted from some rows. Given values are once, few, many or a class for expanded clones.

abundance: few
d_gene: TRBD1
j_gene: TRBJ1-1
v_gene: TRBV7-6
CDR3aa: CASSPNLGQGVLNTEAFF
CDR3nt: TGTGCCAGCAGCCCAAATTTGGGACAGGGGGTCCTGAACACTGAAGCTTTCTTT

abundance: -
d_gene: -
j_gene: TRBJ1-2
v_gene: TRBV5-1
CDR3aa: CASSLAGEPYGYTF
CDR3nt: TGCGCCAGCAGCTTGGCGGGGGAACCATATGGCTACACCTTC

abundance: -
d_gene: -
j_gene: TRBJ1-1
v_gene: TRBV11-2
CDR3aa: CASRRGGGTEAFF
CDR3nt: TGTGCCAGCAGAAGGGGTGGAGGGACTGAAGCTTTCTTT

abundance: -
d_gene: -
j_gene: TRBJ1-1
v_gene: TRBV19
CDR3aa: CASILTWEGKLSPAFF
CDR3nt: TGTGCCAGTATTCTGACATGGGAGGGAAAACTTTCTCCAGCTTTCTTT

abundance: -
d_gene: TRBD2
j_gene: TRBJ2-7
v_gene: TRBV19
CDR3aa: CASSSQLAGFSYEQYF
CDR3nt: TGTGCCAGTAGTAGTCAACTAGCGGGCTTTTCCTACGAGCAGTACTTC

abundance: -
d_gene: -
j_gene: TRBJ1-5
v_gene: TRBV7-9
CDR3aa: CASSSFSGNQPQHF
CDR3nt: TGTGCCAGCAGCTCCTTCTCGGGTAATCAGCCCCAGCATTTT

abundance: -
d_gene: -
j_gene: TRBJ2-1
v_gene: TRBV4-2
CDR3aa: CASSQGWTDYNEQFF
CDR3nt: TGTGCCAGCAGCCAAGGGTGGACAGACTACAATGAGCAGTTCTTC

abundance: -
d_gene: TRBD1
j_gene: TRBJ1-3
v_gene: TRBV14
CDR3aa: CASSLGTGKTIYF
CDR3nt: TGTGCCAGCAGCCTTGGGACAGGGAAAACCATATATTTT

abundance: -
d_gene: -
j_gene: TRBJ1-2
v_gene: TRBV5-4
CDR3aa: CASSQLDSYGYTF
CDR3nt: TGTGCCAGCAGCCAGTTGGACAGCTATGGCTACACCTTC

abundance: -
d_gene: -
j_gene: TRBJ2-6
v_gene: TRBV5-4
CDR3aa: CASSLAGANVLTF
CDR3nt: TGTGCCAGCAGCTTAGCCGGGGCCAACGTCCTGACTTTC

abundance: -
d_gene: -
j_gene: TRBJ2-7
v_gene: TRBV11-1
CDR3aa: CASSPEPRDVQYF
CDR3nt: TGTGCCAGCAGCCCCGAACCCAGGGATGTGCAGTACTTC

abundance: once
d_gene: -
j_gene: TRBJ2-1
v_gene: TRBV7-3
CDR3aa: CASSPIGSGEQFF
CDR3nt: TGTGCCAGCAGCCCAATCGGGTCGGGTGAGCAGTTCTTC

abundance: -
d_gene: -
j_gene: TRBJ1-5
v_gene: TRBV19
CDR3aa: CASSIGRGGSNQPQHF
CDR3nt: TGTGCCAGTAGTATAGGACGGGGAGGTAGCAATCAGCCCCAGCATTTT

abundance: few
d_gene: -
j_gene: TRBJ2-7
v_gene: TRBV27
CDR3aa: CASSSGTSYEQYF
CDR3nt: TGTGCCAGCAGTTCCGGGACTTCCTACGAGCAGTACTTC

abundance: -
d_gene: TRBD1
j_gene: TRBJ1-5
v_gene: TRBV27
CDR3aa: CASTTGGQGVNQPQHF
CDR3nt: TGTGCCAGCACCACCGGAGGACAGGGAGTTAATCAGCCCCAGCATTTT

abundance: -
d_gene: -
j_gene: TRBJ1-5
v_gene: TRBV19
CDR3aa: CASSTKAGRTVIRQPQHF
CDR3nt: TGTGCCAGTAGCACCAAGGCGGGACGGACTGTCATCCGTCAGCCCCAGCATTTT

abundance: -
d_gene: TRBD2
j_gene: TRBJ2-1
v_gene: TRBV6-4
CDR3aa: CASILRTGTSWDEQFF
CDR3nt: TGTGCCAGCATACTTCGTACTGGGACTAGCTGGGATGAGCAGTTCTTC

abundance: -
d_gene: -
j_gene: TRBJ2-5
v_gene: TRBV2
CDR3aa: CASGLRTVQETQYF
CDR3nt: TGTGCCAGCGGATTAAGGACAGTACAAGAGACCCAGTACTTC